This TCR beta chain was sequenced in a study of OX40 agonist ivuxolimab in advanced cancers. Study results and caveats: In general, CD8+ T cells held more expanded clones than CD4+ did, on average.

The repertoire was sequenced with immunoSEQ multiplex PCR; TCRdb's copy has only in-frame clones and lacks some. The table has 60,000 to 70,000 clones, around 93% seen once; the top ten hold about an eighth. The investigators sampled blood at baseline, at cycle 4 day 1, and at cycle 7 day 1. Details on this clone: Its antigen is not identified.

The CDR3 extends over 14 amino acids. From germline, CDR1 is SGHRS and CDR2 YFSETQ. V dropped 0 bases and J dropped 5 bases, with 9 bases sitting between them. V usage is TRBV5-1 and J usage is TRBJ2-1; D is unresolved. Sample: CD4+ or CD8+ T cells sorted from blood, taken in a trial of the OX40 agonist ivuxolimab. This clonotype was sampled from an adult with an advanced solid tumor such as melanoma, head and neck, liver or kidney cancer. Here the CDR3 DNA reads TGCGCCAGCAGCTTGGGCCAGATCAACAATGAGCAGTTCTTC. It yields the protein CASSLGQINNEQFF.